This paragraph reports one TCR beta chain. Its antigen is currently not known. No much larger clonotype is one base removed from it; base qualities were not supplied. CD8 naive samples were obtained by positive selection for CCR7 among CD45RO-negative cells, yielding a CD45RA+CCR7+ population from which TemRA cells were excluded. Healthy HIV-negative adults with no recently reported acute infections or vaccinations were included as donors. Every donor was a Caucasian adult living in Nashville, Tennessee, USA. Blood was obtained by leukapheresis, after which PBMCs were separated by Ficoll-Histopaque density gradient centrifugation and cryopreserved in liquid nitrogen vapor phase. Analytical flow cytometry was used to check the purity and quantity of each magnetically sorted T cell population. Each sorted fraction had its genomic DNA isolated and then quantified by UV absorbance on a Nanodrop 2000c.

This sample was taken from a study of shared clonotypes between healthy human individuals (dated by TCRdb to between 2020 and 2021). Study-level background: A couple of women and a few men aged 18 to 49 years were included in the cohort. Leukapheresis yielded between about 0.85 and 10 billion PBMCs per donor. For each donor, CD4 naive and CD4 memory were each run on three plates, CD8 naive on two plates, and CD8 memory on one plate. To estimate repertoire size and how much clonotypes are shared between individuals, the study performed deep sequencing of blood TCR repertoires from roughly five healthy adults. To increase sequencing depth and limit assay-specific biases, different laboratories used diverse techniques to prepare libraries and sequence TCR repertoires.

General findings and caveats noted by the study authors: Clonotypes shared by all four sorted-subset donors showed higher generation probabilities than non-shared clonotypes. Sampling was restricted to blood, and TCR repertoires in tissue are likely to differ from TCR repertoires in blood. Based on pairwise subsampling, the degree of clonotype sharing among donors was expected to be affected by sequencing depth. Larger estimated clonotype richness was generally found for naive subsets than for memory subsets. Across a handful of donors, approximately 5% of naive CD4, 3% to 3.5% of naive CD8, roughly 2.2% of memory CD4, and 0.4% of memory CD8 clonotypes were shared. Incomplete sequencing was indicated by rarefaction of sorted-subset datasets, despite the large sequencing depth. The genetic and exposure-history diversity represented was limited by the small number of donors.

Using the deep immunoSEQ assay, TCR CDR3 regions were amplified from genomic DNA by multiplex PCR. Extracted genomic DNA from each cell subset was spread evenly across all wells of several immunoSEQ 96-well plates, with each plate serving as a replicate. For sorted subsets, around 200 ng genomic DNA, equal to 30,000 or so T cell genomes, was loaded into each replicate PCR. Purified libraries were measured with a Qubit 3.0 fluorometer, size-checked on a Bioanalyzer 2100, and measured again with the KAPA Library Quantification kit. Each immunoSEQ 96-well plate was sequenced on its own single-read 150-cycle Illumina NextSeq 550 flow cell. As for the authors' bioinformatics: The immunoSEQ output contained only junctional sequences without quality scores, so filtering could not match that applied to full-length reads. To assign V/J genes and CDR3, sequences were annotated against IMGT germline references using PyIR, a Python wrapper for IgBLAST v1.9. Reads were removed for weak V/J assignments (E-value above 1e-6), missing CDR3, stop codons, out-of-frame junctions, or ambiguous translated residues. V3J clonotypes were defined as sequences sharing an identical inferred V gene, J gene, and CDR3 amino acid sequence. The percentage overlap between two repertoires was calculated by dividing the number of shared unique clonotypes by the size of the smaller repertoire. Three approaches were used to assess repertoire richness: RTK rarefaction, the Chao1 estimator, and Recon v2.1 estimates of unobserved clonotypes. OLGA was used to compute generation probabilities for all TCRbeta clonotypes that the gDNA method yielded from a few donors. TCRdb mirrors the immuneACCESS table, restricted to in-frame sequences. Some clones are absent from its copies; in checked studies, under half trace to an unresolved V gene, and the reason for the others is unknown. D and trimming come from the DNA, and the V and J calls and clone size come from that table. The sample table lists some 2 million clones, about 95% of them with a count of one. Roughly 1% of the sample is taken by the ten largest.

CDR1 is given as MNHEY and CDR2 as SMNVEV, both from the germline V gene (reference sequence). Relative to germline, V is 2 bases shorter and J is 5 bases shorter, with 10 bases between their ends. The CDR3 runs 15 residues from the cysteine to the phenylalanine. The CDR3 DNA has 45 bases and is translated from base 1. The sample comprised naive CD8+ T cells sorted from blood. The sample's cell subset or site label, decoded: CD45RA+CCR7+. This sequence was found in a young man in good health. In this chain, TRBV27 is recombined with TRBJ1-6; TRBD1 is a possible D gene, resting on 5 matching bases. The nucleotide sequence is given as TGTGCCAGCAGTTTACAGACAGCCCATAATTCACCCCTCCACTTT. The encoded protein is CASSLQTAHNSPLHF.